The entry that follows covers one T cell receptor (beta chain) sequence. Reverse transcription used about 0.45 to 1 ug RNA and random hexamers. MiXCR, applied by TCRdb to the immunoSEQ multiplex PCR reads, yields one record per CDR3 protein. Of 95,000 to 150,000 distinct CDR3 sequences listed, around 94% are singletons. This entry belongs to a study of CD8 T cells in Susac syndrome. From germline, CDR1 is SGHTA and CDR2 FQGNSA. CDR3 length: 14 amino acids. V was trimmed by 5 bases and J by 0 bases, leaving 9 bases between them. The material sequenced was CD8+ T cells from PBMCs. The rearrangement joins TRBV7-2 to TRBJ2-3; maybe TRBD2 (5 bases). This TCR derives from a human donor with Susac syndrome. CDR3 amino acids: CASSPWTSTDTQYF. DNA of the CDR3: TGTGCCAGCAGCCCGTGGACTAGCACAGATACGCAGTATTTT.